The clone carrying this TCR beta chain was seen once. Antigen specificity is unknown. The data were obtained in a study of shared clonotypes between healthy human individuals. The study's findings and limits: Larger richness was generally estimated for naive than memory subsets. Some naive CD4 clonotypes, roughly 4.7%, turned up in common across a few donors.

CDR3 size: 13 residues. Deletions cut 0 bases from V and 4 bases from J, with 6 bases between. CDR1 and CDR2 (germline): KGHSH, LQKENI. Study processing details: Filtering of immunoSEQ junctional sequences could not match full-length read filtering. The method was immunoSEQ multiplex PCR; TCRdb's version includes in-frame clones alone and lacks a portion of them. The DNA gave D and trimming, while V, J and clone size come from that table. The sample records 2 million to 2.5 million clones, 85% to 95% being singletons. Nashville, Tennessee was home to all donors, who were Caucasian adults. Sequencing was done on a sample of naive CD4+ T cells from PBMCs. The subset here: CD45RA+ positively selected. The chain carries TRBV18 and TRBJ1-1; no clear D gene. This receptor was obtained from a man aged 18 to 30 in good health. Some clones in this sample may be carry-over from other donors' samples. CDR3 residues: CASSPPELTEAFF. The CDR3, as DNA: TGTGCCAGCTCACCACCCGAGCTCACTGAAGCTTTCTTT.